Below, 15 T cell receptor beta chains from the same sample are listed, as sequenced in a study of T-cell memory formation after mild COVID-19. From the 5' RACE reads, TCRdb called clonotypes with MiXCR, one entry per CDR3 protein. The profile shows 200,000 to 250,000 distinct CDR3 sequences, 9.4% of them singletons. The specimen sequenced was PBMCs or a T cell subset sorted from them (not recorded which). These receptors all stem from a man younger than 35 who had mild COVID-19 (a few samples of this study predate the infection). Cell type and time point are not known.

The V call is TRBV12-3 or TRBV12-4, the J call TRBJ1-2; D gene ambiguous. V was cut by 1 base and J by 2 bases, with 5 bases left in between. This CDR3 is 13 amino acids long. The CDR3 spells CASSLVGNYGYTF. In nucleotides, the CDR3 is TGTGCCAGCAGTTTAGTCGGAAACTATGGCTACACCTTC.

This clonotype showed up many times. The chain has TRBV6-5 and TRBJ2-4; 8 bases match TRBD1. Germline V gene sequence: CDR1 MNHEY, CDR2 SVGAGI. The trim removed 2 bases at V and 1 base at J, leaving 10 bases unmatched. CDR3 length: 18 amino acids. CDR3 amino acids: CASSYGHGQGRAKNIQYF. The CDR3 DNA reads as TGTGCCAGCAGTTACGGACACGGACAGGGAAGGGCCAAAAACATTCAGTACTTC.

In its sample, this clonotype was seen a few times. The chain is built from TRBV6-6 and TRBJ1-1; D not resolved. From germline, CDR1 is MNHNY and CDR2 SVGAGI (reference sequence). The CDR3 is 11 amino acids. V was cut by 8 bases and J by 2 bases, with 6 bases left in between. CDR3 amino acids: CASAFNTEAFF. For the CDR3, the DNA is TGTGCCAGCGCCTTCAACACTGAAGCTTTCTTT.

The gene calls are TRBV12-3 or TRBV12-4 and TRBJ1-2; the D is unclear. CDR3 length equals 13 residues. Trimming took 3 bases from V and 7 from J, leaving 12 bases between them. The CDR3: CASSLPGMSGYTF. Here the CDR3 DNA reads TGTGCCAGCAGTTTGCCTGGAATGAGTGGCTACACCTTC.

This clonotype was observed many times. The rearrangement uses TRBV7-2 and TRBJ2-3, with TRBD2 matching 10 bases. Unmatched junction bases numbered 2, after V lost 5 bases and J lost 0 bases. Germline V lookup: CDR1 SGHTA, CDR2 FQGNSA. The CDR3 loop spans 15 amino acids. CDR3 sequence reads: CASSRTSGSTDTQYF. CDR3 nucleotide sequence: TGTGCCAGCAGCCGGACTAGCGGTAGCACAGATACGCAGTATTTT. The full variable domain, its missing parts supplied by reference TRBV7-2 and TRBJ2-3, is GAGVSQSPSNKVTEKGKDVELRCDPISGHTALYWYRQSLGQGLEFLIYFQGNSAPDKSGLPSDRFSAERTGGSVSTLTIQRTQQEDSAVYLCASSRTSGSTDTQYFGPGTRLTVL.

V usage is TRBV7-2 and J usage is TRBJ1-2; D uncertain. Germline assignment: CDR1 SGHTA and CDR2 FQGNSA. This CDR3 is 15 amino acids long. V gave up 1 base and J gave up 5 bases, with 14 bases separating them. CDR3 coding DNA: TGTGCCAGCAGCTTAGTCGGAGGTAAAGAGTATGGCTACACCTTC. This encodes CASSLVGGKEYGYTF.

This clonotype has more than one count but fewer than ten. The chain couples TRBV5-8 to TRBJ1-1; D might be TRBD1 (5 bases). The CDR3 has 14 amino acids. The germline V gene encodes CDR1 SGHTS and CDR2 YDEGEE. Trimming stripped 5 bases from V and 7 bases from J, with 18 bases between. CDR3 in DNA: TGTGCCAGCAGTTTTGTATCGGGGGAAGGTGAAGCTTTCTTT. As protein: CASSFVSGEGEAFF.

There are a few counts of this clonotype. V is TRBV6-2 or TRBV6-3 and J is TRBJ2-1; D may match TRBD1 or TRBD2 (7 bases each). V lost 6 bases to trimming and J lost 7 bases, with 13 bases between them. Germline-derived CDR1 and CDR2 are MNHEY and SVGEGT. This CDR3 is built from 13 residues. CDR3 nucleotide sequence: TGTGCCAGCAGCGCCAGGGGGGGGAATGAGCAGTTCTTC. It translates to CASSARGGNEQFF.

The sample holds many counts of this clonotype. The chain carries TRBV11-1 and TRBJ1-1, with D maybe TRBD1 (6 bases). Trimming took 5 bases from V and 3 from J, leaving 10 bases between them. The CDR3 totals 13 residues. Germline CDR1 reads SGHAT; CDR2 reads FQDESV (reference sequence). The CDR3 DNA reads as TGTGCCAGCAGCCGCAACAGGGACACTGAAGCTTTCTTT. Protein sequence: CASSRNRDTEAFF. Variable domain in full (rest from reference TRBV11-1 and TRBJ1-1): EAEVAQSPRYKITEKSQAVAFWCDPISGHATLYWYRQILGQGPELLVQFQDESVVDDSQLPKDRFSAERLKGVDSTLKIQPAELGDSAMYLCASSRNRDTEAFFGQGTRLTVV.

This clonotype was observed a handful of times. In DNA form, the CDR3 reads TGTGCCAGCAGCTTAGAGACAGGGTCATGGGCTTTCTTT. Translated, it gives CASSLETGSWAFF. This chain connects TRBV11-2 to TRBJ1-1; 7 nucleotides line up with TRBD1. Germline loops: CDR1 SGHAT, CDR2 FQNNGV. The CDR3 is made up of 13 amino acids. The V gene end was trimmed by 0 bases and the J gene end by 11 bases; junction bases not matched to a gene: 6.

This clonotype turned up a few times. V is TRBV4-3 and J is TRBJ1-4; possible D gene TRBD1, 5 bases. Germline CDR1 LGHNA, CDR2 YSLEER. The CDR3 extends over 17 amino acids. Deletions cut 0 bases from V and 0 bases from J, with 11 bases between. CDR3 in DNA: TGCGCCAGCAGCCAAGATCCGGGACCTGCAACTAATGAAAAACTGTTTTTT. Translating gives CASSQDPGPATNEKLFF.

This clonotype was detected only a few times. The rearrangement joins TRBV7-9 to TRBJ1-2, with D hard to call. V was trimmed by 5 bases and J by 5 bases, leaving 21 bases between them. Germline V lookup: CDR1 SEHNR, CDR2 FQNEAQ (reference sequence). There are 16 residues in the CDR3. DNA of the CDR3: TGTGCCAGCAGCCCGACCGACATTGTCCTAGGATATGGCTACACCTTC. Translating gives CASSPTDIVLGYGYTF.

This clonotype was seen only a few times. The genes are TRBV4-2 and TRBJ2-2; 14 nucleotides agree with TRBD2. The CDR3 consists of 21 residues. The V and J ends lost 4 bases and 0 bases, in that order; junction bases with no gene match: 13. Per the germline V gene, CDR1 is LGHNA and CDR2 is YNFKEQ. In DNA form, the CDR3 reads TGTGCCAGCAGCCGACAGCGGTGGACTAGCGGGGGGACAACGAACACCGGGGAGCTGTTTTTT. It codes for CASSRQRWTSGGTTNTGELFF.

This clonotype was counted a few times. The DNA of the CDR3 is TGTGCTAGTGGAAGCGATGCCGGGACAGGAGCCTACAATGAGCAGTTCTTC. Translated: CASGSDAGTGAYNEQFF. The chain recombines TRBV12-5 with TRBJ2-1; TRBD1 agrees at 8 bases. This CDR3 region has 17 residues. Germline CDR1 reads LGHNT; CDR2 reads FRNRAP. J was trimmed by 2 bases and V by 6 bases; bases with no gene match: 12.

The rearrangement uses TRBV4-1 and TRBJ2-5; possibly TRBD2 for D (6 bases). The V gene's germline CDR1 is MGHRA and CDR2 YSYEKL. V gave up 5 bases and J gave up 4 bases, with 17 bases separating them. The CDR3 length is 15 residues. The DNA of the CDR3 is TGCGCCAGCAGCAGTCAGGCGCGGGGTGTAGAGACCCAGTACTTC. Protein sequence: CASSSQARGVETQYF.